What follows is one TCR beta chain and its context. The antigen is undetermined. The authors' processing: Conventional T cell pools: 90,000 to 120,000 distinct patient, fewer than 150,000 donor TCRbeta sequences. Generated by immunoSEQ multiplex PCR, the TCRdb table keeps only in-frame clones and is missing some. The V and J calls and clone size come from that table; D and trimming were worked out from the DNA. The data show about 25,000 clones, with roughly 96% seen just once and around 0.17% held by the top ten. This specimen belongs to a study of B cell selection in AIRE deficiency. General study results and limits: Around 30% of healthy-shared Treg TCRbeta sequences appeared in patient Tconv cells.

Sorting defined conventional CD4 T cells as CD4+CD127+. Trimming cost V 4 bases and J 4 bases, with 10 bases left between them. The V gene's germline CDR1 is SGHRS and CDR2 YFSETQ. The CDR3 is 13 residues long. Sequencing input: CD4+CD127+ conventional T cells sorted from PBMCs. V gene TRBV5-1 combines with J gene TRBJ2-3, with a weak D call TRBD1 (5 bases). The source is a human donor in good health. CDR3 protein: CASSPPTADTQYF. In DNA, the CDR3 is TGCGCCAGCAGCCCCCCGACAGCAGATACGCAGTATTTT.